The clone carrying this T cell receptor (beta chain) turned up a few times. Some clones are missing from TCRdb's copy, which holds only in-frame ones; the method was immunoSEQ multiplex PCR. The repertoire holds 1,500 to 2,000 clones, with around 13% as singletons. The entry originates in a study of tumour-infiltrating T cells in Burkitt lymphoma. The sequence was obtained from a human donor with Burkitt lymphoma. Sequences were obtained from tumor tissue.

The CDR3 sequence is CASSVRPGDTGELFF. CDR3 DNA: TGTGCCAGCAGCGTACGACCGGGAGACACCGGGGAGCTGTTTTTT. This chain uses TRBV9 with TRBJ2-2; possible D gene TRBD2, 6 bases. V was pared by 1 base and J by 3 bases, with 10 bases between. The CDR3 sequence is 15 residues long. Germline V CDR1 and CDR2: SGDLS, YYNGEE.